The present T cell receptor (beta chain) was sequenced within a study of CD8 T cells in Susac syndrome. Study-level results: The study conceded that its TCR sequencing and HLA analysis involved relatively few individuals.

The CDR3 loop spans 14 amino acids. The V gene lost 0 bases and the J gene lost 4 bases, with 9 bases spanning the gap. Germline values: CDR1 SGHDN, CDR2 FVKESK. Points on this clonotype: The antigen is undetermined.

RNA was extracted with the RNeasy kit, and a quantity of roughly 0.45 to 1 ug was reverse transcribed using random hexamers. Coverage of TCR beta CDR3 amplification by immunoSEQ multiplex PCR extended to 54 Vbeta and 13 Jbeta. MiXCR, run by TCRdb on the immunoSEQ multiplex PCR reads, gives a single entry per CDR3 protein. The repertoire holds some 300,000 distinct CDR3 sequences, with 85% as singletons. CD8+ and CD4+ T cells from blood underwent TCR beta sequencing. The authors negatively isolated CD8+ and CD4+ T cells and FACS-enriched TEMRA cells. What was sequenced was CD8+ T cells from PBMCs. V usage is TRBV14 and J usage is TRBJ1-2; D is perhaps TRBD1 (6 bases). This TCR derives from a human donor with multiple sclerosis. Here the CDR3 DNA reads TGTGCCAGCAGCCAAGATGCAGGGGCCTATGGCTACACCTTC. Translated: CASSQDAGAYGYTF. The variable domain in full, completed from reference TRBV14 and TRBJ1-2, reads EAGVTQFPSHSVIEKGQTVTLRCDPISGHDNLYWYRRVMGKEIKFLLHFVKESKQDESGMPNNRFLAERTGGTYSTLKVQPAELEDSGVYFCASSQDAGAYGYTFGSGTRLTVV.